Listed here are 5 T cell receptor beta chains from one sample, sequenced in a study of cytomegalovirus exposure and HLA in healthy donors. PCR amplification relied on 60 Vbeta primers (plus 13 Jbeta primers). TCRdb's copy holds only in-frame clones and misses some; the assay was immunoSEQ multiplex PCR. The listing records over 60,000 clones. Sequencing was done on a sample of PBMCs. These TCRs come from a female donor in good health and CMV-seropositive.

This chain's CDR3 is CATSTATNEKLFF. CDR3 DNA: TGTGCCACCTCGACAGCAACTAATGAAAAACTGTTTTTT. The rearrangement links TRBV2 to TRBJ1-4, with a possible D match to TRBD1 (5 bases). With 10 bases removed from V and 0 bases from J, the gap between germline ends came to 9 bases. Germline CDR1 SNHLY, CDR2 FYNNEI. The CDR3 consists of 13 residues.

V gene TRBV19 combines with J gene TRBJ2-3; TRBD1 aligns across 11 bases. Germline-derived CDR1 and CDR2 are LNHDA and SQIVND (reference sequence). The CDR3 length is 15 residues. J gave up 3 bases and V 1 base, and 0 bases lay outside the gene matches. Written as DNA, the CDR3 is TGTGCCAGTAGTATAGGGGACAGGGGGACAGATACGCAGTATTTT. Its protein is CASSIGDRGTDTQYF.

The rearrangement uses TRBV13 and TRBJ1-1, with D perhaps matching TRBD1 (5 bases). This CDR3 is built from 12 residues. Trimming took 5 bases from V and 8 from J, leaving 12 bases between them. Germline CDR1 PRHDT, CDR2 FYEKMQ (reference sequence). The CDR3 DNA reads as TGTGCCAGCAGCACCGTGCGGGGGGAAGCTTTCTTT. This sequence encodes CASSTVRGEAFF. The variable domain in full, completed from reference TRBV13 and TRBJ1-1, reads AAGVIQSPRHLIKEKRETATLKCYPIPRHDTVYWYQQGPGQDPQFLISFYEKMQSDKGSIPDRFSAQQFSDYHSELNMSSLELGDSALYFCASSTVRGEAFFGQGTRLTVV.

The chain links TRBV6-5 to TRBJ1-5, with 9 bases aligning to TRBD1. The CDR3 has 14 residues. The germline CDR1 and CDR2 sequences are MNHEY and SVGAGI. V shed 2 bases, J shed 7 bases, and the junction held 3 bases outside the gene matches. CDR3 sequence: CASSYRDRDQPQHF. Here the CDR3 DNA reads TGTGCCAGCAGTTACCGGGACAGGGACCAGCCCCAGCATTTT.

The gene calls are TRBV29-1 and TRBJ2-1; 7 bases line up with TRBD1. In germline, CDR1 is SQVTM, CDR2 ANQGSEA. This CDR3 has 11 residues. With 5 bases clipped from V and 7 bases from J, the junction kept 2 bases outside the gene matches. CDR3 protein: CSVRQGNEQFF. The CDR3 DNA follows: TGCAGCGTTCGACAGGGTAATGAGCAGTTCTTC.